This TCR beta chain was recorded in a study of control samples from healthy donors and cancer patients. TCRdb keeps only in-frame clones here, not all; method: immunoSEQ multiplex PCR. Among about 120,000 clones listed, approximately 84% were seen once. Germline V lookup: CDR1 MNHNY, CDR2 SVGAGI (reference sequence). V gave up 4 bases and J gave up 3 bases, with 7 bases separating them. The CDR3 covers 13 residues. This TCR came from a man younger than 30 in good health. This chain connects TRBV6-6 to TRBJ1-5; D call uncertain. Material: blood. This CDR3 is CASSLLDNQPQHF. In DNA, the CDR3 is TGTGCCAGCAGTTTATTGGACAATCAGCCCCAGCATTTT.